The T cell receptor beta chain under discussion was sequenced for a study of T cells in Graves' hyperthyroidism and ophthalmopathy. Researchers amplified the TCR beta CDR3 regions from RNA transcripts. HTBI primers were the set used in a first-round RT-PCR of the TCR CDR3. TCRdb independently ran MiXCR on the multiplex PCR reads; one entry per CDR3 protein. The table includes about 300,000 distinct CDR3 sequences, around 13% detected once. Germline-derived CDR1 and CDR2 are SGHRS and YFSETQ. V shed 4 bases, J shed 4 bases, and the junction held 6 bases outside the gene matches. The CDR3 runs 15 residues.

The TCR comes from a woman aged 40 to 49 with Graves' hyperthyroidism. V and J are TRBV5-1 and TRBJ2-2; 8 positions match TRBD1. Input material: blood. The CDR3 DNA sequence: TGCGCCAGCAGCACGGACAGGGAGACCACCGGGGAGCTGTTTTTT. Protein: CASSTDRETTGELFF.